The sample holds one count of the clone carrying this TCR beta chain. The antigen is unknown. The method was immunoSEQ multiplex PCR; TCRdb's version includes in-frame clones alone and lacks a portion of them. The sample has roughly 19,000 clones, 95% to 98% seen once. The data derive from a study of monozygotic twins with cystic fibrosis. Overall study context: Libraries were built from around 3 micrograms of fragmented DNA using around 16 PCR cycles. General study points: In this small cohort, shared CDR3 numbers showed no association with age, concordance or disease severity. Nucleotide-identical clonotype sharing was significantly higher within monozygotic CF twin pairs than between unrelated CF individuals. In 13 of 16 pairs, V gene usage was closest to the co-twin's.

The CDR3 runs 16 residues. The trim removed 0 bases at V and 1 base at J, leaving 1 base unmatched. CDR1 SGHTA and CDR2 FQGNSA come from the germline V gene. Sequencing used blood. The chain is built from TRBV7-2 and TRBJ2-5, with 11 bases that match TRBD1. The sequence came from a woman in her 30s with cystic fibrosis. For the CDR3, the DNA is TGTGCCAGCAGCTTAGCGGGGACAGGGGGCCAAGAGACCCAGTACTTC. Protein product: CASSLAGTGGQETQYF.